The T cell receptor (beta chain) described here comes from a study of identical twins. In its sample, this clonotype was seen many times. In TCRdb, the 5' RACE reads were re-called with MiXCR into one record per CDR3 protein. The data hold under 400,000 distinct CDR3 sequences, with roughly 10% observed a single time. The source is a woman in her 50s in good health. The specimen was naive T cells sorted from blood.

Here the CDR3 reads CASSQGQITGELFF. CDR3 bases: TGTGCCAGCAGCCAGGGACAGATCACCGGGGAGCTGTTTTTT. This chain joins TRBV3-1 and TRBJ2-2; 7 nucleotides line up with TRBD1. The V segment lost 3 bases and the J segment 4 bases; nucleotides outside the gene matches: 2. The CDR3 is 14 amino acids. Germline V gene data show CDR1 as LGHDT and CDR2 as YNNKEL (reference sequence). Full variable domain (rest looked up from reference TRBV3-1 and TRBJ2-2): DTAVSQTPKYLVTQMGNDKSIKCEQNLGHDTMYWYKQDSKKFLKIMFSYNNKELIINETVPNRFSPKSPDKAHLNLHINSLELGDSAVYFCASSQGQITGELFFGEGSRLTVL.